The following is a TCR beta chain sequence with its context. What antigen it recognizes has not been identified. There are no base qualities to consult, and no much larger clone falls within one base. These data belong to a study of cytomegalovirus exposure and HLA in healthy donors (dated by TCRdb to about 2017). In terms of the full investigation: The 670 or so repertoires of the first cohort and the 110 or so validation repertoires were produced on the same platform, according to a later analysis. The study combined high-throughput TCR immunosequencing, statistical association of individual TCRs with disease status, and machine learning to predict cytomegalovirus infection status. Along with the roughly 670-subject first cohort, a separate validation cohort of over a hundred different subjects was used. The study was designed to test whether signatures of past pathogen exposure could be identified by cataloging public T cell receptors. Study-level results and caveats: A later analysis had no HLA typing for the validation cohort, so co-occurrence there was scored across all 130 or so repertoires. A total of 150 or so TCR beta chains were listed by the study as associated with cytomegalovirus. The authors suggested that the approach could potentially be generalized to other disease states and immunological phenotypes. Three of the identified cytomegalovirus-associated TCR beta chains were confirmed in vitro to be specific for cytomegalovirus antigens. Of the cluster scores, about 94% were above 0 in a later analysis, which found that TCRs clustered in the first cohort also tended to co-occur in the 90 to 150 validation repertoires. Most TCR sequences were observed very rarely across donors, whereas some public TCRs were present in many individuals. In both the original and validation cohorts, the classifier was reported to diagnose cytomegalovirus status with high specificity and sensitivity.

The donors were included in the validation cohort of over a hundred subjects, a group kept apart from the approximately 700-subject first cohort. The library was produced with the immunoSEQ multiplex PCR assay. The original methods were these. A statistical classification framework was developed to diagnose cytomegalovirus status using the catalog of TCR beta chain sequences. TCRdb holds this immuneACCESS table with in-frame rearrangements only. Some clones are missing; in checked studies, unresolved V genes explain under half, and the rest has no known cause. V and J calls and clone size are copied from that table; D and trimming were computed from the DNA. This sample holds around 180,000 clones; approximately 80% were observed only once. The ten largest make up over 5.5% of the sample. From its cysteine to its phenylalanine, the CDR3 spans 13 amino acids. Only the CDR3 DNA is retained, 39 bases long and in frame from the first base. CDR1 SGHRS and CDR2 YFSETQ were looked up in the germline V gene. V is pared back by 0 bases and J by 6 bases, with 10 bases lying between the germline termini.

The sequence came from a young man in good health and CMV-seropositive. Sequenced input: PBMCs. The chain uses TRBV5-1 and TRBJ2-7; TRBD1 is possibly the D segment (5 matching bases). The CDR3 protein sequence reads: CASSLGRVGEQYF. The nucleotide sequence is TGCGCCAGCAGCTTGGGCAGGGTTGGCGAGCAGTACTTC. Extended through the reference TRBV5-1 and TRBJ2-7 proteins, this CDR3 yields the full variable domain: KAGVTQTPRYLIKTRGQQVTLSCSPISGHRSVSWYQQTPGQGLQFLFEYFSETQRNKGNFPGRFSGRQFSNSRSEMNVSTLELGDSALYLCASSLGRVGEQYFGPGTRLTVT.